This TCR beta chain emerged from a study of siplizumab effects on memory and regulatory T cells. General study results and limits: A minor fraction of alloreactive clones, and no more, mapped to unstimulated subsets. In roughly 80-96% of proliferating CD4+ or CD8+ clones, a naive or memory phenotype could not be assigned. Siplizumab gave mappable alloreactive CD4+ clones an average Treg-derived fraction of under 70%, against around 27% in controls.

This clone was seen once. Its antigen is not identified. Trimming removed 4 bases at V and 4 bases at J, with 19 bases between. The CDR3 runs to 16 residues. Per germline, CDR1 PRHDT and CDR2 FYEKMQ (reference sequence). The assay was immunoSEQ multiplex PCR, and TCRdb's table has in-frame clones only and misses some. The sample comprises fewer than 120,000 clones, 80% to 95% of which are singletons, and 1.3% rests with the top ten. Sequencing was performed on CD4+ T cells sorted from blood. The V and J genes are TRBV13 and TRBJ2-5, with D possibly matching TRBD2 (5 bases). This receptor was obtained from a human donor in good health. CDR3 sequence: CASSSRRTALGETQYF. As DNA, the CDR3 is TGTGCCAGCAGCTCCCGCCGGACTGCGTTGGGAGAGACCCAGTACTTC. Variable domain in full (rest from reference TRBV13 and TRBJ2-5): AAGVIQSPRHLIKEKRETATLKCYPIPRHDTVYWYQQGPGQDPQFLISFYEKMQSDKGSIPDRFSAQQFSDYHSELNMSSLELGDSALYFCASSSRRTALGETQYFGPGTRLLVL.